This T cell receptor beta chain was sequenced during a study of CXCR3-negative and CXCR3-positive naive CD8 T cells. UMI-labeled 5' RACE yielded the TRB cDNA libraries. TCRdb derives one entry per CDR3 protein from the 5' RACE reads, leaving out DNA. The sample data list under 150,000 distinct CDR3 sequences. Concerning this clonotype: The antigen remains undetermined.

Germline V gene data show CDR1 as LGHNA and CDR2 as YNFKEQ. The CDR3 loop spans 13 amino acids. Study conclusions and caveats: Researchers report that CXCR3-positive naive cells carry more hydrophobic TRB CDR3s than CXCR3-negative naive cells.

CD45RO-CCR7+CD27+CD95- defined naive CD8+ T cells. The sequence derives from a human donor in good health. Some clones in this sample may be carry-over from other donors' samples. Sequencing was performed on naive CXCR3+ CD8+ T cells from blood. Subset reported: CD45RO-CCR7+CD27+CD95- naive CD8+ T cells expressing CXCR3 (TNR3+). The rearrangement links TRBV4-2 to TRBJ1-1; the TCRdb call, TRBD1, lacks DNA for checking. CDR3 in amino acids: CASSHPGQTEAFF.